The 28 T cell receptor beta chains in this list originate from one sample, sequenced in a study of blood T cell repertoires in COVID-19. Clones were sequenced by immunoSEQ multiplex PCR, and TCRdb holds only the in-frame ones, with some missing. The repertoire has about 60,000 clones, around 87% of them found once; the top ten carry around 13%. Sequenced sample: peripheral blood. These receptors originate from a man in his sixties with active COVID-19.

V and J are TRBV7-8 and TRBJ1-2; possible D gene TRBD1, 6 bases. CDR3 length equals 13 residues. V was pared by 3 bases and J by 4 bases, with 9 bases between. Germline V gene lookup returns CDR1 SGHVS and CDR2 FQNEAQ. In DNA form, the CDR3 reads TGTGCCAGCAGCTTGGACAGTACCTATGGCTACACCTTC. It yields the protein CASSLDSTYGYTF.

V gene TRBV6-6 combines with J gene TRBJ2-7; a weak D match, TRBD2 (6 bases). Germline CDR1 is MNHNY and CDR2 is SVGAGI (reference sequence). CDR3 length: 12 amino acids. This CDR3 reads CAVAGSKYEQYF. In nucleotides, the CDR3 is TGTGCTGTGGCGGGGTCTAAATATGAGCAGTACTTC.

The chain links TRBV2 to TRBJ1-6, with D maybe TRBD1 (5 bases). Per germline, CDR1 SNHLY and CDR2 FYNNEI. CDR3 length: 15 residues. Trimming took 5 bases from V and 9 from J, leaving 17 bases between them. This CDR3 reads CASSPGQGVVSPLHF. CDR3 DNA sequence: TGTGCCAGCAGTCCTGGGCAGGGTGTAGTTTCACCCCTCCACTTT. Supplemented by reference TRBV2 and TRBJ1-6, the full variable domain reads EPEVTQTPSHQVTQMGQEVILRCVPISNHLYFYWYRQILGQKVEFLVSFYNNEISEKSEIFDDQFSVERPDGSNFTLKIRSTKLEDSAMYFCASSPGQGVVSPLHFGNGTRLTVT.

This chain joins TRBV27 and TRBJ2-4; TRBD2 might be the D (6 bases). V was cut by 6 bases and J by 0 bases, with 15 bases left in between. CDR3 size: 16 residues. Germline-derived CDR1 and CDR2 are MNHEY and SMNVEV (reference sequence). The CDR3 spells CASSPGRLLAKNIQYF. For the CDR3, the DNA is TGTGCCAGCAGCCCGGGGAGGCTACTAGCCAAAAACATTCAGTACTTC.

This chain joins TRBV5-4 and TRBJ2-1, with a possible D match to TRBD1 (7 bases). Trimming pared 4 bases from V and 6 bases from J, leaving 20 bases between. The V gene's germline CDR1 is SGHNT and CDR2 YYREEE (reference sequence). The CDR3 length is 16 residues. The CDR3 sequence: CASSRPRTQGGNEQFF. The CDR3 nucleotides are TGTGCCAGCAGCCGTCCACGAACTCAGGGGGGCAATGAGCAGTTCTTC.

This chain connects TRBV7-9 to TRBJ2-6; 7 positions agree with TRBD2. This CDR3 contains 16 residues. V lost 2 bases to trimming and J lost 2 bases; unmatched junction nucleotides: 3. Germline CDR1 and CDR2: SEHNR and FQNEAQ (reference sequence). In nucleotides, the CDR3 is TGTGCCAGCAGCTTACACGCGGGGGCTGGGGCCAACGTCCTGACTTTC. It codes for CASSLHAGAGANVLTF.

The chain employs TRBV24-1 and TRBJ2-5, with 11 bases matching TRBD2. The CDR3 contains 15 residues. V trimming: 5 bases; J trimming: 5 bases; junction bases outside the gene matches: 6. CDR1 and CDR2 from the germline V gene are KGHDR and SFDVKD. The CDR3 spells CATSVAGGPRETQYF. CDR3 nucleotide sequence: TGTGCCACCAGTGTAGCGGGGGGGCCGCGGGAGACCCAGTACTTC.

The rearrangement joins TRBV19 to TRBJ2-2; the match to TRBD2 covers 12 bases. Germline V gene sequence: CDR1 LNHDA, CDR2 SQIVND (reference sequence). The CDR3 spans 16 residues. Unmatched junction bases numbered 5, after V lost 7 bases and J lost 2 bases. The CDR3 spells CASMRTSGINTGELFF. The CDR3 DNA reads TGTGCCAGTATGAGGACTAGCGGGATCAACACCGGGGAGCTGTTTTTT.

Written as DNA, the CDR3 is TGTGCCAGCAGCCAGGGACTAAACACCTACAATGAGCAGTTCTTC. Residues: CASSQGLNTYNEQFF. The rearrangement uses TRBV5-4 and TRBJ2-1, with 7 bases lining up with TRBD2. Germline V lookup: CDR1 SGHNT, CDR2 YYREEE (reference sequence). This CDR3 is 15 amino acids long. Trimming at V came to 4 bases and at J to 2 bases, leaving 6 bases not matched to a gene.

The genes are TRBV19 and TRBJ1-2; 9 bases agree with TRBD1. V dropped 5 bases and J dropped 3; count of bases not matched to a gene: 7. The CDR3 contains 15 residues. Germline V gene sequence: CDR1 LNHDA, CDR2 SQIVND (reference sequence). CDR3: CASSAGQGFHYGYTF. The CDR3 DNA follows: TGTGCCAGTAGTGCCGGACAGGGGTTTCACTATGGCTACACCTTC. Full variable domain (remainder filled in from reference TRBV19 and TRBJ1-2): DGGITQSPKYLFRKEGQNVTLSCEQNLNHDAMYWYRQDPGQGLRLIYYSQIVNDFQKGDIAEGYSVSREKKESFPLTVTSAQKNPTAFYLCASSAGQGFHYGYTFGSGTRLTVV.

J is TRBJ1-4 and V is TRBV5-3, with TRBD1 matching over 9 bases. TRBV5-3 belongs to the ORF category, with a function that is uncertain. The CDR3 covers 18 residues. Unmatched junction bases numbered 8, after V lost 0 bases and J lost 2 bases. CDR3 sequence (DNA): TGTGCCAGAAGCTTGGCCCGGACAGGGGCGGCGACTAATGAAAAACTGTTTTTT. Translated, it gives CARSLARTGAATNEKLFF.

The J gene is TRBJ2-3, the V gene TRBV18; 10 bases line up with TRBD1. Germline V lookup: CDR1 KGHSH, CDR2 LQKENI. The CDR3 has 18 amino acids. The junction had 13 bases not matched to a gene; V was cut back by 3 bases and J by 4 bases. The DNA of the CDR3 is TGTGCCAGCTCACCCCCGGGACAGGGGATCCGAATGGCAGATACGCAGTATTTT. It encodes CASSPPGQGIRMADTQYF.

V is TRBV5-1 and J is TRBJ2-3; D unresolved. Germline CDR1 is SGHRS and CDR2 is YFSETQ. The CDR3 contains 12 residues. The V and J ends lost 1 base and 3 bases respectively, with 3 bases between them. CDR3 DNA sequence: TGCGCCAGCAGCTTGCTGACAGATACGCAGTATTTT. Its translation is CASSLLTDTQYF.

This sequence joins TRBV7-9 and TRBJ1-1; unclear D gene. The CDR3 runs to 14 residues. V dropped 4 bases and J dropped 1 base, with 10 bases sitting between them. CDR1 is SEHNR, CDR2 FQNEAQ, per germline (reference sequence). The CDR3 nucleotides read TGTGCCAGCAGCTCGGAGAGGGCGAACACTGAAGCTTTCTTT. Protein: CASSSERANTEAFF. Looking up the rest from reference TRBV7-9 and TRBJ1-1 gives the full variable domain: DTGVSQNPRHKITKRGQNVTFRCDPISEHNRLYWYRQTLGQGPEFLTYFQNEAQLEKSRLLSDRFSAERPKGSFSTLEIQRTEQGDSAMYLCASSSERANTEAFFGQGTRLTVV.

The chain couples TRBV28 to TRBJ2-3; 13 bases are shared with TRBD2. V was pared by 7 bases and J by 5 bases, with 3 bases of the junction left unmatched. CDR3 length equals 14 residues. Germline lookup yields CDR1 MDHEN and CDR2 SYDVKM. The CDR3 spells CASKLAGGGDTQYF. The CDR3 DNA reads TGTGCCAGCAAACTAGCGGGAGGGGGAGATACGCAGTATTTT.

The V call is TRBV19, the J call TRBJ2-6; D may be TRBD1 (6 bases). From germline, CDR1 is LNHDA and CDR2 SQIVND (reference sequence). The CDR3 consists of 18 residues. The ends were cut back, 5 bases at V and 0 bases at J, with 17 bases in the middle. Here the CDR3 reads CASSLHRASGSGANVLTF. In nucleotides, the CDR3 is TGTGCCAGTAGTTTACACAGGGCTTCTGGCTCTGGGGCCAACGTCCTGACTTTC.

The genes are TRBV27 and TRBJ1-1; a possible D gene is TRBD1 (6 bases). V was pared by 7 bases and J by 4 bases, with 16 bases between. The CDR3 runs to 14 residues. Germline CDR1 and CDR2: MNHEY and SMNVEV (reference sequence). The CDR3 is CASTPQGPSTEAFF. CDR3 DNA sequence: TGTGCCAGCACCCCACAGGGTCCGAGCACTGAAGCTTTCTTT.

The genes are TRBV5-4 and TRBJ2-7, with 7 bases aligning to TRBD2. This CDR3 spans 15 amino acids. V trimming: 0 bases; J trimming: 1 base; junction bases outside the gene matches: 4. Germline CDR1 reads SGHNT; CDR2 reads YYREEE (reference sequence). CDR3: CASSLAASGSYEQYF. The CDR3 DNA reads TGTGCCAGCAGCTTGGCGGCTAGCGGTTCCTACGAGCAGTACTTC.

This clone was counted a single time. This chain connects TRBV7-2 to TRBJ2-5, with TRBD1 matching 9 bases. There are 16 residues in the CDR3. The junction had 6 bases not matched to a gene; V was cut back by 3 bases and J by 1 base. Germline V gives CDR1 SGHTA, CDR2 FQGNSA. The CDR3 DNA follows: TGTGCCAGCAGCTTCGCACCGGGACAGGGCCAAGAGACCCAGTACTTC. This translates into CASSFAPGQGQETQYF. The full variable domain, its missing parts supplied by reference TRBV7-2 and TRBJ2-5, is GAGVSQSPSNKVTEKGKDVELRCDPISGHTALYWYRQSLGQGLEFLIYFQGNSAPDKSGLPSDRFSAERTGGSVSTLTIQRTQQEDSAVYLCASSFAPGQGQETQYFGPGTRLLVL.

A remark on this clone: A read error may account for a junction end that differs from germline. J is TRBJ2-1 and V is TRBV7-7; 7 bases line up with TRBD2. The length of the CDR3 is 15 residues. The germline gives CDR1 SSHAT, CDR2 FNYEAQ (reference sequence). CDR3 amino acids: CASSLRREPFNEQFF. The CDR3, as DNA: TGTGCTAGCAGCTTACGGCGGGAGCCATTCAATGAGCAGTTCTTC.

This CDR3 reads CASSGAAPDNSPLHF. The CDR3 DNA reads as TGTGCCAGCAGCGGGGCCGCGCCAGATAATTCACCCCTCCACTTT. The chain is built from TRBV5-4 and TRBJ1-6; D is possibly TRBD1 (5 bases). Trimming cost V 4 bases and J 5 bases, with 13 bases left between them. CDR1 and CDR2 (germline): SGHNT, YYREEE (reference sequence). This CDR3 spans 15 amino acids. Full variable domain (missing parts from reference TRBV5-4 and TRBJ1-6): ETGVTQSPTHLIKTRGQQVTLRCSSQSGHNTVSWYQQALGQGPQFIFQYYREEENGRGNFPPRFSGLQFPNYSSELNVNALELDDSALYLCASSGAAPDNSPLHFGNGTRLTVT.

This clone was observed a few times. Here the CDR3 reads CASSTLAGGLGNEQFF. The CDR3 coding sequence is TGTGCCAGCAGCACGCTAGCGGGAGGTCTCGGCAATGAGCAGTTCTTC. The chain recombines TRBV28 with TRBJ2-1; TRBD2 aligns across 11 bases. Germline assignment: CDR1 MDHEN and CDR2 SYDVKM. V gave up 6 bases and J gave up 6 bases; unmatched junction bases: 10. The CDR3 is 16 amino acids.

The sample holds one count of this clone. This chain uses TRBV5-6 with TRBJ1-1; 9 bases agree with TRBD1. The ends lost 6 bases at V and 3 bases at J; junction bases unmatched: 12. This CDR3 has 16 amino acids. Germline loops: CDR1 SGHDT, CDR2 YYEEEE. Written as DNA, the CDR3 is TGTGCCAGCAAAAGGTTTGTGGGACAGGGAGACACTGAAGCTTTCTTT. It codes for CASKRFVGQGDTEAFF.

Many counts were recorded for this clone. The J gene is TRBJ2-7, the V gene TRBV9, with 10 bases matching TRBD1. Germline CDR1 is SGDLS and CDR2 is YYNGEE. The trim removed 3 bases at V and 3 bases at J, leaving 9 bases unmatched. The CDR3 spans 16 residues. The CDR3 coding sequence is TGTGCCAGCAGCGCAGTCTCGGGACAGGGGCTCTACGAGCAGTACTTC. Encoded protein: CASSAVSGQGLYEQYF.

The chain uses TRBV19 and TRBJ2-7; 11 bases are a match to TRBD2. CDR1 is LNHDA and CDR2 is SQIVND in the germline V gene (reference sequence). The CDR3 extends over 18 amino acids. V lost 5 bases to trimming and J lost 3 bases; unmatched junction nucleotides: 15. DNA of the CDR3: TGTGCCAGTAGTCTCACCCTTTTGGGGACTAGCGGTTACTACGAGCAGTACTTC. Protein product: CASSLTLLGTSGYYEQYF.

V is TRBV7-9 and J is TRBJ2-7, with D possibly TRBD1 on 6 matching bases. The CDR3 extends over 13 amino acids. Trimming shortened V by 5 bases and J by 2 bases, and 10 bases separated the two germline ends. Germline CDR1 reads SEHNR; CDR2 reads FQNEAQ (reference sequence). Here the CDR3 reads CASSRTETYEQYF. The DNA of the CDR3 is TGTGCCAGCAGCCGGACAGAAACCTACGAGCAGTACTTC.

The chain recombines TRBV6-5 with TRBJ1-4, with D maybe TRBD1 (5 bases). Germline values: CDR1 MNHEY, CDR2 SVGAGI. The CDR3 covers 14 residues. V was shortened by 5 bases and J by 8 bases, with 15 bases between the two germline ends. Written as DNA, the CDR3 is TGTGCCAGCAGTCCCGGGGGAGGGCTGGAAAAACTGTTTTTT. The encoded protein is CASSPGGGLEKLFF.

The V and J genes are TRBV5-4 and TRBJ2-2, with TRBD2 matching 14 bases. V lost 4 bases, J lost 4 bases, and 6 bases stayed unmatched. The germline V gene encodes CDR1 SGHNT and CDR2 YYREEE (reference sequence). The CDR3 length is 17 residues. The CDR3 here is CASSARLAGGFTGELFF. CDR3 DNA: TGTGCCAGCAGCGCCCGACTAGCGGGAGGGTTCACCGGGGAGCTGTTTTTT.